What follows is one T cell receptor beta chain and its context. In the original workflow: The assay estimated nucleated cells by amplifying reference gene primers. Here immunoSEQ multiplex PCR was the method, and the copy in TCRdb shows in-frame clones only, minus some. The D gene and trimming were derived from the DNA, and the V and J assignments and clone size from that table. The sample holds some 670,000 clones, around 90% seen once. This CDR3 has 17 amino acids. V shed 0 bases and J shed 7 bases, with 19 bases lying between them. Germline V gives CDR1 LGHDT, CDR2 YNNKEL (reference sequence). The data are from a study of blood T cell repertoires in COVID-19. Study background: Samples representing acute and convalescent COVID-19 were sourced from the United States, Italy and Spain. PBMCs, B-cell-depleted T cells, or T cells provided the cDNA or gDNA that made up the material.

The rearrangement links TRBV3-1 (or the pseudogene TRBV3-2) to TRBJ2-1, with D perhaps TRBD2 (7 bases). This receptor was taken from a young woman with acute or convalescent COVID-19. Material for sequencing was peripheral blood. The CDR3 region is CASSQEAWRGRRNEQFF. The CDR3 bases are TGTGCCAGCAGCCAAGAGGCCTGGCGGGGGCGAAGGAATGAGCAGTTCTTC.